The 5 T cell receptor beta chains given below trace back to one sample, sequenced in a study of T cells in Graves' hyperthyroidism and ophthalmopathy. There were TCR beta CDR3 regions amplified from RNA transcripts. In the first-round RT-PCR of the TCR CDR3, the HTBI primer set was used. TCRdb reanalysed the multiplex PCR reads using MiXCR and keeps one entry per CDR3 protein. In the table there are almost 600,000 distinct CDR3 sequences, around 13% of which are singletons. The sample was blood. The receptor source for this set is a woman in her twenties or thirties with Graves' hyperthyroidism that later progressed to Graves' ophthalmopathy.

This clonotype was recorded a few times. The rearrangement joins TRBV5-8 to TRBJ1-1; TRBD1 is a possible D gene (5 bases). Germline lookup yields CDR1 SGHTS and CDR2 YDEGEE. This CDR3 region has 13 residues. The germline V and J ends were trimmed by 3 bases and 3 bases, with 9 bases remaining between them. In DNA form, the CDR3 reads TGTGCCAGCAGCTACGGGACGTACACTGAAGCTTTCTTT. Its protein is CASSYGTYTEAFF.

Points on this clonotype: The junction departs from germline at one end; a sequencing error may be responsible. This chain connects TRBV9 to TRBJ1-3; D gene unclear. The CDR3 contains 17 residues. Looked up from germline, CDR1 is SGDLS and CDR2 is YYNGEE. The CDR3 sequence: CASSVEAGRLGGSTIYF. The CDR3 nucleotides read TGTGCCAGCAGCGTAGAGGCCGGCAGATTGGGTGGAAGCACCATATATTTT.

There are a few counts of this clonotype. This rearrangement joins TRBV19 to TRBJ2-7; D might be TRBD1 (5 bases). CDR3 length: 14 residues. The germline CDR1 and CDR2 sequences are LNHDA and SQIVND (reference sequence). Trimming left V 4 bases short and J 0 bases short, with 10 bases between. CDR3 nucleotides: TGTGCCAGTAGTACCACAGGTGCCTCCTACGAGCAGTACTTC. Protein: CASSTTGASYEQYF.

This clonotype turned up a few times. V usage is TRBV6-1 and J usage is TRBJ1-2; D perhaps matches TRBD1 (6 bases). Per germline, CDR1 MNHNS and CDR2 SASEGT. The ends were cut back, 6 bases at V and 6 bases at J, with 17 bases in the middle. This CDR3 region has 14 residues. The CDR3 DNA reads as TGTGCCAGCAGGGAGGGGGGGCGCCTGGATGGCTACACCTTC. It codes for CASREGGRLDGYTF.

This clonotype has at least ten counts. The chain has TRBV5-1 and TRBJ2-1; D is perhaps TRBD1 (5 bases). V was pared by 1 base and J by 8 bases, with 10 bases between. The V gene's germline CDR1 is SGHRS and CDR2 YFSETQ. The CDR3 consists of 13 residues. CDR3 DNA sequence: TGCGCCAGCAGCTTGTTAGGGGCCGATGAGCAGTTCTTC. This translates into CASSLLGADEQFF.